The TCR beta chain described here comes from a study of response to subunit inactivated influenza vaccine. Each CDR3 protein gets one entry after TCRdb re-called the RT-PCR reads with MiXCR. Of around 760,000 distinct CDR3 sequences listed, about 15% were seen once; the top ten hold around 7%. The CDR3 is 15 amino acids. From germline, CDR1 is SGHTA and CDR2 FQGNSA. V lost 1 base and J lost 7; bases outside the gene matches: 7. There are many counts of this clonotype. V is TRBV7-2 and J is TRBJ2-3, with TRBD2 matching over 8 bases. The sequencing here drew on PBMCs from blood, taken roughly 15 days before vaccination. The sequence was collected from a man in his fifties or sixties who received an inactivated influenza vaccine. This CDR3 reads CASSLDRGGTNTQYF. The CDR3 region has the DNA TGTGCCAGCAGCTTAGATCGGGGGGGCACTAATACGCAGTATTTT.